The clone carrying this T cell receptor beta chain was counted at least ten times. Its specificity is not known. This sample was included in a study of early T cells in non-severe SARS-CoV-2 infection. Study-level background: Chains from this unsorted whole-blood bulk RNA could not be paired. Study-wide points: Missing private and CD4 specificities, VDJdb matching favored anti-spike CD8 responses.

Looked up from germline, CDR1 is LGHNA and CDR2 is YNFKEQ. V was shortened by 3 bases and J by 1 base, with 6 bases between the two germline ends. This CDR3 comprises 13 residues. As part of library construction, unique molecular identifiers were attached to individual cDNA molecules. TCRdb passed the 5' RACE reads through MiXCR, listing each CDR3 protein once. The table records some 40,000 distinct CDR3 sequences, 3.9% of them present only once. The V and J genes are TRBV4-2 and TRBJ1-2; D gene unclear. This clonotype was obtained from an adult who was a healthcare worker with PCR-confirmed SARS-CoV-2 infection or an uninfected control (not recorded which). Material for sequencing was whole blood. CDR3 coding DNA: TGTGCCAGCAGCCAGGCAGTTAACTATGGCTACACCTTC. Residues: CASSQAVNYGYTF.